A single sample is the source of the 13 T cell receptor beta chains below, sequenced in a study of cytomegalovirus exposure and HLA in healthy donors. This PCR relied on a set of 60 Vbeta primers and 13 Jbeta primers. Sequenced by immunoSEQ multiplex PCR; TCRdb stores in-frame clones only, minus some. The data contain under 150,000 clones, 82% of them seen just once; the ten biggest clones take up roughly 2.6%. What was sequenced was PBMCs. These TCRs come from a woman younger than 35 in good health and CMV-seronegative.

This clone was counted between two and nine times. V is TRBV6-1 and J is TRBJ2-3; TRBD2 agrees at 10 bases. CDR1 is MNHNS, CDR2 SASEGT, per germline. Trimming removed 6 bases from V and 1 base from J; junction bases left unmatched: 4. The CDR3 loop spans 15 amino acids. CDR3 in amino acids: CASRNGLAGTDTQYF. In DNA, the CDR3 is TGTGCCAGCAGGAATGGACTAGCGGGCACAGATACGCAGTATTTT.

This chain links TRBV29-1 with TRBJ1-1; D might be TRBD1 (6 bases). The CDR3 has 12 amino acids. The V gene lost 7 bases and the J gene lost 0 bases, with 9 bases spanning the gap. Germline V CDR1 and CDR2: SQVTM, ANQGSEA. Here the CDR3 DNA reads TGCAGCGCAGGACAGTTGAACACTGAAGCTTTCTTT. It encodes CSAGQLNTEAFF.

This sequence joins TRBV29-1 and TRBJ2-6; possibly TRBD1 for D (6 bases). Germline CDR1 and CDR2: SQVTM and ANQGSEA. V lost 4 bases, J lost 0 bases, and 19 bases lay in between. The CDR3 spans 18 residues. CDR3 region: CSVVGRARGSSGANVLTF. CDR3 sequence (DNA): TGCAGCGTTGTCGGAAGGGCCAGGGGAAGCTCTGGGGCCAACGTCCTGACTTTC.

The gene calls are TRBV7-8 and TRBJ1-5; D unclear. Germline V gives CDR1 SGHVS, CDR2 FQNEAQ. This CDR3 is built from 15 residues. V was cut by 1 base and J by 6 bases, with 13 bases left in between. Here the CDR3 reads CASSLVQAPFQPQHF. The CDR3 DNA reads TGTGCCAGCAGCTTAGTTCAGGCGCCTTTTCAGCCCCAGCATTTT.

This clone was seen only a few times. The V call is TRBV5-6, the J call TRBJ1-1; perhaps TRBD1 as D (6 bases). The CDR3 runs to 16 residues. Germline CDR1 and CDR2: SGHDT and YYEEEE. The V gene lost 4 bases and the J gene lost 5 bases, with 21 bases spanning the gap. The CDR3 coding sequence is TGTGCCAGCAGCCCCGGGACTGGGGGGGCGCATACTGAAGCTTTCTTT. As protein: CASSPGTGGAHTEAFF.

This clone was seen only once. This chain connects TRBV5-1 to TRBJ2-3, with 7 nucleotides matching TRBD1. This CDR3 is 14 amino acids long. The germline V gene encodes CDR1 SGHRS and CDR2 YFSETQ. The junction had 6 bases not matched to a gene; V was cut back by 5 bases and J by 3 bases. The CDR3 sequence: CASRFGRGTDTQYF. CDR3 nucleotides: TGCGCCAGCAGATTCGGCAGGGGGACAGATACGCAGTATTTT.

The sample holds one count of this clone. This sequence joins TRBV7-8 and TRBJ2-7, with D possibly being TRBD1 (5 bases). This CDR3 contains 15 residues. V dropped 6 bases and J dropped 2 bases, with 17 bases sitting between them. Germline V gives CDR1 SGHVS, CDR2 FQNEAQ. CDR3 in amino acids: CASRESRDTTYEQYF. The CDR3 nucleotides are TGTGCCAGCAGGGAAAGCAGGGATACGACCTACGAGCAGTACTTC.

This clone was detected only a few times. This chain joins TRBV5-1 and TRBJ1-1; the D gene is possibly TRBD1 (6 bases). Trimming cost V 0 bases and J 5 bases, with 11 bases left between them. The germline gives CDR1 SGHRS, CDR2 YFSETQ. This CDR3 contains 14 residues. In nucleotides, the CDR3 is TGCGCCAGCAGCTTGGATGGGGGCGGGACTGAAGCTTTCTTT. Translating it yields CASSLDGGGTEAFF. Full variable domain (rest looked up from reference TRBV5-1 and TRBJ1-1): KAGVTQTPRYLIKTRGQQVTLSCSPISGHRSVSWYQQTPGQGLQFLFEYFSETQRNKGNFPGRFSGRQFSNSRSEMNVSTLELGDSALYLCASSLDGGGTEAFFGQGTRLTVV.

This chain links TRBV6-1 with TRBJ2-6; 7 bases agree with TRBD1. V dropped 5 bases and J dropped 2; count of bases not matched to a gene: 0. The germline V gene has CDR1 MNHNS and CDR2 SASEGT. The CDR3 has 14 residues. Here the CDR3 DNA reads TGTGCCAGCAGTACAGGGGCTGGGGCCAACGTCCTGACTTTC. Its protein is CASSTGAGANVLTF.

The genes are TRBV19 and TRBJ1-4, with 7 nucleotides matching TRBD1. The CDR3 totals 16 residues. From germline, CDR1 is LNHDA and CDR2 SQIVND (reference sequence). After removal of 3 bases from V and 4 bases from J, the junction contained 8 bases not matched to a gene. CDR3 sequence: CASSMEGGAGNEKLFF. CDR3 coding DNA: TGTGCCAGTAGTATGGAAGGGGGCGCGGGTAATGAAAAACTGTTTTTT.

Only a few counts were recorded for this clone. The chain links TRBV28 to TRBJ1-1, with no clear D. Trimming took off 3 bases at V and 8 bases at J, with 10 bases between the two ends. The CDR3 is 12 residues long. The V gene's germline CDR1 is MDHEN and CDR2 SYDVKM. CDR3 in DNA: TGTGCCAGCAGTTTGACACTGCCGGAAGCTTTCTTT. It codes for CASSLTLPEAFF.

The CDR3 DNA follows: TGTGCCAGCAGCGCCCACAGGGGGCGGAATGAAAAACTGTTTTTT. Its translation is CASSAHRGRNEKLFF. V and J are TRBV7-8 and TRBJ1-4; the match to TRBD1 covers 9 bases. The V gene's germline CDR1 is SGHVS and CDR2 FQNEAQ. The CDR3 is 15 residues long. V lost 5 bases, J lost 5 bases, and 6 bases stayed unmatched.

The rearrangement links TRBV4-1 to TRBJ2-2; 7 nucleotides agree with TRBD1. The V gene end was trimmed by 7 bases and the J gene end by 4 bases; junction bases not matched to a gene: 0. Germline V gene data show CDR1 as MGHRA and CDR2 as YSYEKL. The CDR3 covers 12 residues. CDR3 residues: CASTGGTGELFF. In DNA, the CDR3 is TGCGCCAGCACAGGGGGCACCGGGGAGCTGTTTTTT.